Presented here are 15 T cell receptor beta chains from one specimen sequenced in a study of CD8 T cells in ankylosing spondylitis. Using its own MiXCR run on the 5' RACE reads, TCRdb lists one record per CDR3 protein. The sample records approximately 30,000 distinct CDR3 sequences, approximately 7.9% being singletons. Sample: blood. These receptors were collected from a male donor with ankylosing spondylitis or in good health (not recorded which).

J is TRBJ2-2 and V is TRBV7-8; no clear D gene. Germline assignment: CDR1 SGHVS and CDR2 FQNEAQ. The CDR3 is made up of 14 amino acids. V lost 5 bases and J 1 base, leaving 8 bases between the germline ends. The CDR3 loop is CASSNYLNTGELFF. The CDR3 DNA reads TGTGCCAGCAGCAACTACCTGAACACCGGGGAGCTGTTTTTT.

This clonotype was counted between two and nine times. The chain uses TRBV18 and TRBJ2-1; a possible D gene is TRBD1 (5 bases). The CDR3 has 14 residues. Germline values: CDR1 KGHSH, CDR2 LQKENI. V lost 4 bases and J lost 5, with 12 bases in between. This chain's CDR3 is CASSQGSDHNEQFF. The CDR3 DNA is TGTGCCAGCTCACAGGGGTCGGACCACAATGAGCAGTTCTTC.

V usage is TRBV28 and J usage is TRBJ1-5; the D gene is possibly TRBD1 (6 bases). CDR1 and CDR2 (germline): MDHEN, SYDVKM. This CDR3 is 15 amino acids long. V was shortened by 5 bases and J by 0 bases, with 11 bases between the two germline ends. CDR3: CASSREGDSNQPQHF. The CDR3 coding sequence is TGTGCCAGCAGTAGGGAGGGGGATAGCAATCAGCCCCAGCATTTT.

This clonotype appeared many times. The chain uses TRBV4-1 and TRBJ1-2; TRBD1 is a possible D gene (6 bases). Trimming pared 6 bases from V and 6 bases from J, leaving 14 bases between. Germline V CDR1 and CDR2: MGHRA, YSYEKL. The CDR3 consists of 13 residues. CDR3 nucleotide sequence: TGCGCCAGCAGGGAAGAGGGGGAGAATGGCTACACCTTC. Translated: CASREEGENGYTF.

The genes are TRBV12-3 or TRBV12-4 and TRBJ1-5; the D is unclear. The CDR3 runs 11 residues. V was shortened by 3 bases and J by 5 bases, with 2 bases between the two germline ends. The CDR3 sequence is CASSFDQPQHF. Written as DNA, the CDR3 is TGTGCCAGCAGTTTTGATCAGCCCCAGCATTTT.

V usage is TRBV28 and J usage is TRBJ2-2; a weak D match, TRBD1 (6 bases). The V and J ends lost 6 bases and 5 bases respectively, with 10 bases between them. The CDR3 sequence is 13 residues long. CDR1 MDHEN and CDR2 SYDVKM come from the germline V gene. CDR3 loop: CASRIRGTGELFF. The CDR3 coding sequence is TGTGCCAGCAGGATAAGGGGGACCGGGGAGCTGTTTTTT.

The chain joins TRBV6-6 to TRBJ1-4; D not certain. Germline V lookup: CDR1 MNHNY, CDR2 SVGAGI (reference sequence). The CDR3 is 16 amino acids. The V and J ends lost 1 base and 2 bases respectively, with 11 bases between them. The CDR3 DNA reads TGTGCCAGCAGTTACTTAAAGGGATGGACTAATGAAAAACTGTTTTTT. This gives the protein CASSYLKGWTNEKLFF.

The CDR3, as DNA: TGCAGCGCCGGGACTAGCGGTTACAATGAGCAGTTCTTC. Encoded protein: CSAGTSGYNEQFF. The chain recombines TRBV29-1 with TRBJ2-1, with 11 bases identical to TRBD2. V was pared by 7 bases and J by 4 bases, with 3 bases of the junction left unmatched. CDR1 is SQVTM, CDR2 ANQGSEA, per germline. The CDR3 totals 13 residues.

The V call is TRBV5-1, the J call TRBJ1-1, with 7 nucleotides matching TRBD1. This CDR3 is built from 14 residues. The ends lost 0 bases at V and 4 bases at J; junction bases unmatched: 3. CDR1 is SGHRS, CDR2 YFSETQ, per germline. The CDR3: CASSLDGQATEAFF. In DNA, the CDR3 is TGCGCCAGCAGCTTGGACGGACAGGCCACTGAAGCTTTCTTT.

This clonotype was seen ten or more times. This sequence joins TRBV19 and TRBJ1-1, with TRBD1 identical over 8 bases. This CDR3 region has 16 residues. The germline V gene has CDR1 LNHDA and CDR2 SQIVND (reference sequence). The trim removed 4 bases at V and 6 bases at J, leaving 13 bases unmatched. The CDR3 bases are TGTGCCAGTAGTAAGCATCGGACAGGGACTTCGCCTGAAGCTTTCTTT. This sequence encodes CASSKHRTGTSPEAFF.

J is TRBJ2-1 and V is TRBV7-2, with D possibly TRBD1 on 6 matching bases. CDR1 is SGHTA, CDR2 FQGNSA, per germline. Trimming took 5 bases from V and 4 from J, leaving 12 bases between them. The CDR3 consists of 14 residues. The CDR3 DNA follows: TGTGCCAGCAGCCCGCTAGGGGGTTACAATGAGCAGTTCTTC. It yields the protein CASSPLGGYNEQFF.

This clonotype was detected many times. The chain links TRBV6-5 to TRBJ1-4; unclear D gene. The CDR3 runs 13 residues. The ends were cut back, 4 bases at V and 7 bases at J, with 10 bases in the middle. The germline CDR1 and CDR2 sequences are MNHEY and SVGAGI. CDR3 loop: CASSWAGGEKLFF. Here the CDR3 DNA reads TGTGCCAGCAGTTGGGCTGGCGGTGAAAAACTGTTTTTT.

CDR3 coding DNA: TGTGCCAGCAGCTTAAGCAGCCTGAACACTGAAGCTTTCTTT. Protein sequence: CASSLSSLNTEAFF. The chain combines TRBV5-6 with TRBJ1-1; D is ambiguous. Germline CDR1 reads SGHDT; CDR2 reads YYEEEE. Trimming pared 2 bases from V and 0 bases from J, leaving 8 bases between. This CDR3 has 14 residues.

This clonotype was picked up many times. The chain joins TRBV24-1 to TRBJ2-1; D not certain. The CDR3 has 16 amino acids. V was shortened by 0 bases and J by 2 bases, with 10 bases between the two germline ends. Germline CDR1 KGHDR, CDR2 SFDVKD. CDR3 bases: TGTGCCACCAGTGATTTGTGGGCAGAAACCTACAATGAGCAGTTCTTC. It translates to CATSDLWAETYNEQFF.

This clonotype was seen at least ten times. The chain recombines TRBV20-1 with TRBJ2-2; D tentatively reads TRBD1 or TRBD2 (5 bases each). V dropped 5 bases and J dropped 1 base, with 11 bases sitting between them. The length of the CDR3 is 14 residues. Germline CDR1 reads DFQATT; CDR2 reads SNEGSKA (reference sequence). The CDR3 DNA follows: TGCAGTGCTGACCGGGACGGGAACACCGGGGAGCTGTTTTTT. Protein product: CSADRDGNTGELFF.